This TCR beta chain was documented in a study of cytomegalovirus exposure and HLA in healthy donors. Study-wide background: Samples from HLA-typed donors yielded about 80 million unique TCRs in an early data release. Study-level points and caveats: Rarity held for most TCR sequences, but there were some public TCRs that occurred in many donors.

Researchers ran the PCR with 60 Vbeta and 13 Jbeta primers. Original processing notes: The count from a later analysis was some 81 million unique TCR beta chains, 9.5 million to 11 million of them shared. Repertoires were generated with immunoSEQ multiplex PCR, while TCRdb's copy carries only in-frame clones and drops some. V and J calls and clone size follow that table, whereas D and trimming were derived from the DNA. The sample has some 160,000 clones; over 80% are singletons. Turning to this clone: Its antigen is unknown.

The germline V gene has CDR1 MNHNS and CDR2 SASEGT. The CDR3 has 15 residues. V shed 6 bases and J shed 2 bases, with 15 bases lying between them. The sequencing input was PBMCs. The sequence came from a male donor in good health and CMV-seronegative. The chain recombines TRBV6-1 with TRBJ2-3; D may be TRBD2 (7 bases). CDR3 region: CASRGGASYTDTQYF. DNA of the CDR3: TGTGCCAGCAGGGGGGGGGCGTCCTACACAGATACGCAGTATTTT.